Listed below are T cell receptor beta chains from one sample, sequenced in a study of blood T cell repertoires in COVID-19. Assay: immunoSEQ multiplex PCR; the TCRdb copy retains only in-frame clones and omits some. The sample contains about 390,000 clones, just under 90% of which appear only once. What was sequenced was PBMCs or T cells enriched from blood (not recorded which). The receptors shown here come from a woman aged 45-65 years who had recovered from COVID-19. Both conserved end residues are part of each CDR3. Each record gives: J gene, clone size, D gene, V gene, CDR3 protein, CDR3 DNA. A D gene is named only where the DNA matches it firmly. Clone sizes are given selectively: once, few, many, or a class where the clone is expanded.

TRBJ2-5 once TRBD2 TRBV2 CASNHASGAQETQYF TGTGCCAGCAACCATGCTAGCGGGGCACAAGAGACCCAGTACTTC
TRBJ2-3 once TRBD2 TRBV4-1 CASSQVGRGTSGAQYF TGCGCCAGCAGCCAAGTCGGCCGGGGGACTAGCGGAGCGCAGTATTTT
TRBJ2-1 - TRBD2 TRBV24-1 CATSYGGAPYNEQFF TGTGCCACCAGCTACGGGGGGGCTCCTTACAATGAGCAGTTCTTC
TRBJ2-1 once TRBD2 TRBV7-6 CASSLAGLAGGPGSYNEQFF TGTGCCAGCAGCTTAGCTGGACTAGCGGGGGGGCCAGGTTCCTACAATGAGCAGTTCTTC
TRBJ1-5 - - TRBV21-1 CASSPTGTSQPQHF TGTGCCAGCAGCCCGACAGGGACAAGTCAGCCCCAGCATTTT
TRBJ1-4 - - TRBV6-5 CASRQGLNEKLFF TGTGCCAGCAGACAGGGCCTTAATGAAAAACTGTTTTTT
TRBJ1-2 - TRBD1 TRBV6-4 CASPCRDREDGYTF TGTGCCAGCCCCTGCCGGGACAGGGAGGATGGCTACACCTTC
TRBJ2-5 - TRBD2 TRBV2 CASSGGLAARTQYF TGTGCCAGCAGTGGGGGCCTAGCGGCAAGGACCCAGTACTTC
TRBJ2-1 - TRBD2 TRBV6-6 CASSSARLAQQFF TGTGCCAGCAGTTCAGCTAGACTAGCGCAGCAGTTCTTC
TRBJ2-2 - - TRBV11-2 CASSLDPANTGELFF TGTGCCAGCAGCTTAGACCCAGCGAACACCGGGGAGCTGTTTTTT
TRBJ2-7 - - TRBV27 CASAIRDAPYEQYF TGTGCCAGCGCGATCCGGGATGCCCCCTACGAGCAGTACTTC
TRBJ1-1 - TRBD1 TRBV27 CASRRQGSNTEAFF TGTGCCAGCAGGAGACAGGGTTCAAACACTGAAGCTTTCTTT
TRBJ2-2 - - TRBV7-3 CASSFAPGVYTGELFF TGTGCCAGCAGCTTTGCCCCGGGAGTCTACACCGGGGAGCTGTTTTTT
TRBJ1-2 - TRBD1 TRBV12-3/TRBV12-4 CASSFDRDHGYTF TGTGCCAGCAGTTTTGACAGGGATCATGGCTACACCTTC
TRBJ2-1 - - TRBV6-5 CASTRGPYNEQFF TGTGCCAGCACCCGGGGTCCCTACAATGAGCAGTTCTTC
TRBJ2-7 - TRBD2 TRBV28 CASRPAGAGGYEQYF TGTGCCAGCAGACCGGCAGGAGCGGGAGGGTACGAGCAGTACTTC
TRBJ2-5 once TRBD1 TRBV5-1 CASSWTGIGETQYF TGCGCCAGCAGCTGGACAGGGATTGGGGAGACCCAGTACTTC
TRBJ2-7 - TRBD2 TRBV5-1 CASSLGVAGVGEQYF TGCGCCAGCAGCTTGGGGGTAGCGGGGGTCGGTGAGCAGTACTTC
TRBJ1-1 - - TRBV18 CASSPTTGNTEAFF TGTGCCAGCTCACCGACGACAGGAAACACTGAAGCTTTCTTT
TRBJ1-2 - TRBD1 TRBV5-6 CASSPGQGWYGYTF TGTGCCAGCAGCCCGGGACAGGGCTGGTATGGCTACACCTTC
TRBJ2-2 - - TRBV27 CASSPLSYRLDTGELFF TGTGCCAGCAGTCCCCTTTCCTACCGCTTGGACACCGGGGAGCTGTTTTTT
TRBJ1-4 - - TRBV7-9 CASSLAQAEKLFF TGTGCCAGCAGCTTAGCGCAAGCCGAAAAACTGTTTTTT
TRBJ1-4 - - TRBV19 CASSPDSTNEKLFF TGTGCCAGTAGTCCTGACAGTACTAATGAAAAACTGTTTTTT
TRBJ2-7 - - TRBV7-6 CASSPTTDYEQYF TGTGCCAGCAGCCCGACTACTGACTACGAGCAGTACTTC
TRBJ1-3 - - TRBV5-6 CASSFSAGNTIYF TGTGCCAGCAGCTTTTCCGCTGGAAACACCATATATTTT
TRBJ2-2 - TRBD1 TRBV6-5 CASLPRGWDTGELFF TGTGCCAGCCTACCCAGGGGGTGGGACACCGGGGAGCTGTTTTTT
TRBJ2-3 - TRBD1 TRBV12-5 CASGLGTDTDTQYF TGTGCTAGTGGTTTAGGGACAGACACAGATACGCAGTATTTT
TRBJ2-5 - - TRBV30 CAWSAPGGTQYF TGTGCCTGGAGTGCACCCGGGGGGACCCAGTACTTC
TRBJ1-2 - TRBD1 TRBV3-1/TRBV3-2 CASSQGSGTGNYGYTF TGTGCCAGCAGCCAAGGCTCCGGGACAGGGAATTATGGCTACACCTTC
TRBJ1-5 - - TRBV10-1 CASSATGANQPQHF TGCGCCAGCAGTGCGACAGGAGCAAATCAGCCCCAGCATTTT
TRBJ2-2 - - TRBV19 CASRLGTNTGELFF TGTGCCAGTAGGCTAGGTACGAACACCGGGGAGCTGTTTTTT